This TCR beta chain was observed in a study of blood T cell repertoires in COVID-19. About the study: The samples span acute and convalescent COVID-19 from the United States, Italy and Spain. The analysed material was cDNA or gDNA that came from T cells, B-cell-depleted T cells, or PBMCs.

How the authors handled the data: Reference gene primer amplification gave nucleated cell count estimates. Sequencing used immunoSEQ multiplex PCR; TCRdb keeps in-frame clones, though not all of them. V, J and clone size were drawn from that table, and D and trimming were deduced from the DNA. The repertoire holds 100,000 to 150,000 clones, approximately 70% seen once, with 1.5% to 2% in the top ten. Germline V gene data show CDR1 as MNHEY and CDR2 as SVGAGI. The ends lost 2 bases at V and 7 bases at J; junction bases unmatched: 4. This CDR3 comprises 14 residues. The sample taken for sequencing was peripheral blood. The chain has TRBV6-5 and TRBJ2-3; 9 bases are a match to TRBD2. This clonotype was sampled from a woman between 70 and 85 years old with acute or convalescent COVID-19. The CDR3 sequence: CASSYLREGNTQYF. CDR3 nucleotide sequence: TGTGCCAGCAGTTACCTGCGGGAGGGTAATACGCAGTATTTT.